Sequencing of this T cell receptor beta chain was carried out in a study of OX40 agonist ivuxolimab in advanced cancers. The wider study: Having had anti-PD-1, anti-PD-L1 or anti-CTLA-4 therapy before was allowed, and approximately 40% had some.

The repertoire was sequenced with immunoSEQ multiplex PCR; TCRdb's copy has only in-frame clones and lacks some. This table holds roughly 42,000 clones, approximately 91% found once. The germline CDR1 and CDR2 sequences are MNHNS and SASEGT. Trimming left V 5 bases short and J 6 bases short, with 17 bases between. CDR3 length: 14 amino acids. This chain joins TRBV6-1 and TRBJ2-7; D possibly matches TRBD1 or TRBD2 (6 bases each). This specimen consisted of CD4+ or CD8+ T cells sorted from blood, obtained in a trial of the OX40 agonist ivuxolimab. This TCR came from an adult with an advanced solid tumor such as melanoma, head and neck, liver or kidney cancer. CDR3 sequence reads: CASSKGGGLTEQYF. CDR3 nucleotide sequence: TGTGCCAGCAGTAAAGGGGGAGGATTGACCGAGCAGTACTTC.